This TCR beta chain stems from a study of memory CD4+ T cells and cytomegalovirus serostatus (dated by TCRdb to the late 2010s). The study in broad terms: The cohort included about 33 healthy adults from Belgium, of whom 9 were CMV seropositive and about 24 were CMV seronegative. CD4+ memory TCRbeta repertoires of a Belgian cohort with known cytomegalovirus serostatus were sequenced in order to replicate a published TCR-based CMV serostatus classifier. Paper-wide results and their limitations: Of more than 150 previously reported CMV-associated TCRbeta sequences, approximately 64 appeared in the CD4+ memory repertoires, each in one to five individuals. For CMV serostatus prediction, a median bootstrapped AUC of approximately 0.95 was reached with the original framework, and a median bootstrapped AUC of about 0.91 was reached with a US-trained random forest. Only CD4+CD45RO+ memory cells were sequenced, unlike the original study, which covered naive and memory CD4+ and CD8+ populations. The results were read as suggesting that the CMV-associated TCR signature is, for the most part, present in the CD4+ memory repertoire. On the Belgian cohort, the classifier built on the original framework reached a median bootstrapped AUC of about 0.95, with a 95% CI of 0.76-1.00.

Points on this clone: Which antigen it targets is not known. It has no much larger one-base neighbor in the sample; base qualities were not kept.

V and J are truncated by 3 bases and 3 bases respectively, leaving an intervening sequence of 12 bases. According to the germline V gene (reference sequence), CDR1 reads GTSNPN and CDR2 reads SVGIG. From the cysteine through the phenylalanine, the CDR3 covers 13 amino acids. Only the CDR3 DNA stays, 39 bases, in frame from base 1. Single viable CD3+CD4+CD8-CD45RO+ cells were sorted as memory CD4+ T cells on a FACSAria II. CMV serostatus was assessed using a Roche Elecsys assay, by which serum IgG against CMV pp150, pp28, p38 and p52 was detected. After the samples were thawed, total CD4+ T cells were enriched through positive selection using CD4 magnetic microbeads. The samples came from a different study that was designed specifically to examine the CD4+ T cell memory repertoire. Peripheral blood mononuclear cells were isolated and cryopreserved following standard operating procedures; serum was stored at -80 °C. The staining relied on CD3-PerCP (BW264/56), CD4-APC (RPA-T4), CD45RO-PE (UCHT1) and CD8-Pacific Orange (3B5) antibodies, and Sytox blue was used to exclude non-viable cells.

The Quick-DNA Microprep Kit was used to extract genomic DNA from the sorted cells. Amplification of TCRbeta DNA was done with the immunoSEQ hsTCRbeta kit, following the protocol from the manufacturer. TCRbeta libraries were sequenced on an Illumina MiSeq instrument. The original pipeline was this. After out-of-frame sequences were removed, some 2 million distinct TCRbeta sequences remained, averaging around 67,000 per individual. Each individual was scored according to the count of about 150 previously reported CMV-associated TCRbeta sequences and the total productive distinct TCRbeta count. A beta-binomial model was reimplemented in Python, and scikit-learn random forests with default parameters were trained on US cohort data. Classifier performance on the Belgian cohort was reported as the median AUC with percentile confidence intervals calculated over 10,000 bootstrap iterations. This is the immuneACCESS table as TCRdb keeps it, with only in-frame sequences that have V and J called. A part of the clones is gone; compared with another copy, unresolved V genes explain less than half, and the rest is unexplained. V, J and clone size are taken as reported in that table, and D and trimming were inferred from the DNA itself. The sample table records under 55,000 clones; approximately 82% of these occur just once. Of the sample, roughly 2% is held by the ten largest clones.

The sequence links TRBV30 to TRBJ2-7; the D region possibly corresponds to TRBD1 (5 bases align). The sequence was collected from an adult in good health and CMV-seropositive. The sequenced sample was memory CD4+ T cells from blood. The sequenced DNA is TGTGCCTGGAGCGACGGACAAGTCTACGAGCAGTACTTC. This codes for CAWSDGQVYEQYF.